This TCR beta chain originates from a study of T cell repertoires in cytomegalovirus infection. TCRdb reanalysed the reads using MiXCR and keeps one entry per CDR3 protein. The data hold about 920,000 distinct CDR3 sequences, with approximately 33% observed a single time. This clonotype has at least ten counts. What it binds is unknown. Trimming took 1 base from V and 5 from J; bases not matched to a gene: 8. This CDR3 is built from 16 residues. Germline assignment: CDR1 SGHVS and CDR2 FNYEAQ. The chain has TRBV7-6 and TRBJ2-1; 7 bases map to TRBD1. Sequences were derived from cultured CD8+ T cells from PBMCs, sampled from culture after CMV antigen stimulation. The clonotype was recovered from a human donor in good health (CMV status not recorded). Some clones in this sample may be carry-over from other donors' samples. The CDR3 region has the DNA TGTGCCAGCAGCTTAGAGACCGGGACAGTAGACAATGAGCAGTTCTTC. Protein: CASSLETGTVDNEQFF.